Below are 21 T cell receptor beta chains sequenced from a single sample in a study of blood T cell repertoires in COVID-19. This table comes from immunoSEQ multiplex PCR, and its TCRdb copy is limited to in-frame clones, with some not included. The repertoire holds tens of thousands of clones, approximately 84% seen once, with around 11% in the top ten. Material for sequencing was peripheral blood. These receptors all come from a human donor in a cohort sampled during active COVID-19.

The chain joins TRBV11-1 to TRBJ1-2, with 7 bases matching TRBD1. Germline V gene data show CDR1 as SGHAT and CDR2 as FQDESV (reference sequence). J was trimmed by 4 bases and V by 3 bases; bases with no gene match: 5. The CDR3 is 14 residues long. This CDR3 is CASSLRGGGYGYTF. The CDR3 nucleotides read TGTGCCAGCAGCTTGAGAGGGGGCGGCTATGGCTACACCTTC.

The chain couples TRBV11-2 to TRBJ1-3; D is possibly TRBD1 (5 bases). Looked up from germline, CDR1 is SGHAT and CDR2 is FQNNGV. The CDR3 totals 15 residues. V dropped 5 bases and J dropped 5 bases, with 16 bases sitting between them. The CDR3 is CASSLPGGTRNTIYF. The CDR3 DNA follows: TGTGCCAGCAGCCTCCCGGGGGGTACTAGAAACACCATATATTTT.

In its sample, this clone was seen once. This chain links TRBV3-1 (or the pseudogene TRBV3-2) with TRBJ2-1, with 11 nucleotides matching TRBD2. Germline V gives CDR1 LGHDT, CDR2 YNNKEL (reference sequence). This CDR3 is 16 amino acids long. V gave up 1 base and J gave up 8 bases; unmatched junction bases: 7. CDR3 DNA: TGTGCCAGCAGCCAAGCGGTAGCGGGGGGGAGGGATGAGCAGTTCTTC. As protein: CASSQAVAGGRDEQFF.

V and J are TRBV6-6 and TRBJ2-5; 7 bases align to TRBD2. The CDR3 length is 15 residues. CDR1 and CDR2 (germline): MNHNY, SVGAGI (reference sequence). The junction had 12 bases not matched to a gene; V was cut back by 6 bases and J by 5 bases. CDR3 DNA sequence: TGTGCCAGCAGACCACCGGGGGGTGGAGATGAGACCCAGTACTTC. It translates to CASRPPGGGDETQYF.

This sequence joins TRBV5-4 and TRBJ2-1, with D possibly matching TRBD2 (5 bases). CDR3 length: 15 residues. Germline V lookup: CDR1 SGHNT, CDR2 YYREEE (reference sequence). The ends were cut back, 4 bases at V and 7 bases at J, with 18 bases in the middle. The CDR3 spells CASSPETRAVNEQFF. CDR3 DNA sequence: TGTGCCAGCAGCCCTGAGACGAGGGCCGTGAATGAGCAGTTCTTC.

The chain links TRBV6-5 to TRBJ1-6; D remains unclear. In germline, CDR1 is MNHEY, CDR2 SVGAGI. Trimming left V 7 bases short and J 10 bases short, with 14 bases between. The CDR3 is 13 amino acids. For the CDR3, the DNA is TGTGCCAGCAAGTCCGCCGCGCCCTCACCCCTCCACTTT. Translated, it gives CASKSAAPSPLHF.

The sample holds one count of this clone. The V call is TRBV3-1 (or the pseudogene TRBV3-2), the J call TRBJ2-5; 9 bases fit TRBD2. Looked up from germline, CDR1 is LGHDT and CDR2 is YNNKEL (reference sequence). The CDR3 covers 15 residues. With V trimmed by 1 base and J by 5 bases, 5 bases remained unmatched. The CDR3 DNA reads as TGTGCCAGCAGCCAAGGGCGGGGGGGCCATGAGACCCAGTACTTC. This gives the protein CASSQGRGGHETQYF.

The chain carries TRBV19 and TRBJ1-5; 11 bases fit TRBD1. This CDR3 comprises 17 residues. J gave up 9 bases and V 4 bases, and 14 bases lay outside the gene matches. Germline V lookup: CDR1 LNHDA, CDR2 SQIVND (reference sequence). The CDR3 DNA sequence: TGTGCCAGTAGTAATCGGAAAGGGACAGGGGGGTCGGGGCCCCAGCATTTT. This codes for CASSNRKGTGGSGPQHF.

This chain links TRBV7-9 with TRBJ2-3; D possibly corresponds to TRBD1 (6 bases). Looked up from germline, CDR1 is SEHNR and CDR2 is FQNEAQ (reference sequence). This CDR3 comprises 18 residues. V lost 5 bases, J lost 0 bases, and 21 bases lay in between. The CDR3 protein is CASSGLRVGALSTDTQYF. CDR3 in DNA: TGTGCCAGCAGCGGATTACGAGTGGGGGCGCTTAGCACAGATACGCAGTATTTT.

V is TRBV29-1 and J is TRBJ2-7; 8 nucleotides line up with TRBD1. Germline values: CDR1 SQVTM, CDR2 ANQGSEA. V lost 6 bases to trimming and J lost 6 bases; unmatched junction nucleotides: 10. The CDR3 contains 13 residues. CDR3: CSVGQGWASEQYF. CDR3 DNA: TGCAGCGTCGGACAGGGTTGGGCTTCCGAGCAGTACTTC.

This sequence joins TRBV19 and TRBJ2-1; tentatively, D is TRBD2 (6 bases). The ends were cut back, 0 bases at V and 9 bases at J, with 6 bases in the middle. The CDR3 sequence is 12 residues long. Germline V lookup: CDR1 LNHDA, CDR2 SQIVND (reference sequence). The CDR3 DNA reads as TGTGCCAGTAGTATAGAGGGGGGTGAGCAGTTCTTC. This encodes CASSIEGGEQFF.

This clone has a single count. V and J are TRBV6-5 and TRBJ2-7; possibly TRBD1 for D (5 bases). The germline V gene has CDR1 MNHEY and CDR2 SVGAGI. V was shortened by 5 bases and J by 3 bases, with 11 bases between the two germline ends. The CDR3 is 13 amino acids. As DNA, the CDR3 is TGTGCCAGCAGTCAGGGCCCCCACTACGAGCAGTACTTC. The encoded protein is CASSQGPHYEQYF.

The chain recombines TRBV2 with TRBJ2-5, with TRBD2 as a possible D gene (6 bases). V lost 6 bases, J lost 4 bases, and 9 bases lay in between. This CDR3 has 12 residues. Germline loops: CDR1 SNHLY, CDR2 FYNNEI. The CDR3 is CASSLGLETQYF. CDR3 nucleotides: TGTGCCAGCAGCCTGGGACTAGAGACCCAGTACTTC.

Notes on this clone: The junction shows a germline mismatch at one end, possibly a read error. This sequence joins TRBV24-1 and TRBJ2-1, with 10 bases identical to TRBD2. The CDR3 is made up of 17 amino acids. Germline assignment: CDR1 KGHDR and CDR2 SFDVKD. The CDR3 protein is CATSDPAPSGSYDEQFF. The CDR3 DNA sequence: TGTGCCACCAGTGACCCTGCCCCTAGCGGGAGCTACGATGAGCAGTTCTTC.

The chain uses TRBV7-9 and TRBJ2-7; perhaps TRBD2 as D (5 bases). The germline gives CDR1 SEHNR, CDR2 FQNEAQ (reference sequence). The CDR3 extends over 14 amino acids. Trimming shortened V by 6 bases and J by 0 bases, and 12 bases separated the two germline ends. CDR3: CASSYLGSSYEQYF. The CDR3, as DNA: TGTGCCAGCAGTTACCTTGGGAGCTCCTACGAGCAGTACTTC.

V is TRBV24-1 and J is TRBJ2-7, with 8 bases lining up with TRBD2. Germline V gives CDR1 KGHDR, CDR2 SFDVKD. CDR3 length equals 16 residues. V trimming: 4 bases; J trimming: 4 bases; junction bases outside the gene matches: 11. The CDR3 here is CATSDASGSLWYEQYF. The CDR3 DNA is TGTGCCACCAGTGACGCCAGCGGGAGCCTTTGGTACGAGCAGTACTTC.

The rearrangement joins TRBV6-6 to TRBJ2-1; TRBD2 matches at 11 bases. V shed 4 bases and J 2 bases; nucleotides not matched to a gene: 4. CDR3 length: 16 residues. CDR1 is MNHNY, CDR2 SVGAGI, per germline (reference sequence). The CDR3 DNA is TGTGCCAGCAGTTCAATTAGCGGGAGGGCCTACAATGAGCAGTTCTTC. Amino acids: CASSSISGRAYNEQFF.

The rearrangement uses TRBV4-2 and TRBJ1-1; D remains ambiguous. Trimming cost V 0 bases and J 3 bases, with 8 bases left between them. The germline CDR1 and CDR2 sequences are LGHNA and YNFKEQ. The CDR3 runs 14 residues. The CDR3 loop reads CASSQDSSYTEAFF. The CDR3 nucleotides read TGTGCCAGCAGCCAAGATTCAAGCTACACTGAAGCTTTCTTT.

The chain uses TRBV27 and TRBJ1-2, with a tentative D call TRBD1 (6 bases). CDR1 and CDR2 from the germline V gene are MNHEY and SMNVEV (reference sequence). CDR3 length equals 15 residues. V dropped 3 bases and J dropped 6 bases, with 17 bases sitting between them. CDR3 region: CASSFSDRPRDGYTF. CDR3 nucleotide sequence: TGTGCCAGCAGTTTCAGCGACAGGCCCAGGGATGGCTACACCTTC.

In its sample, this clone was seen once. The chain has TRBV3-1 (or the pseudogene TRBV3-2) and TRBJ2-5; possible D gene TRBD1, 6 bases. CDR3 size: 17 residues. Germline values: CDR1 LGHDT, CDR2 YNNKEL (reference sequence). Trimming removed 5 bases from V and 2 bases from J, with 21 bases in between. CDR3 DNA sequence: TGTGCCAGCAGCGGCGAGCGAAGACCGGGACAACAAGAGACCCAGTACTTC. Translating gives CASSGERRPGQQETQYF.

This sequence joins TRBV5-1 and TRBJ1-2; 7 bases map to TRBD1. Germline CDR1 SGHRS, CDR2 YFSETQ. There are 14 residues in the CDR3. The V segment lost 2 bases and the J segment 4 bases; nucleotides outside the gene matches: 5. The CDR3 sequence: CASSLQGISYGYTF. The CDR3 DNA sequence: TGCGCCAGCAGCTTACAGGGGATTAGCTATGGCTACACCTTC.